This T cell receptor beta chain was identified during a study of cytotoxic CD8 clonotypes in ibrutinib-treated CLL. Study summary: After a median of almost 70 months, some 15 patients stayed remitted and some 12 progressed; responses had been partial in around 24 and complete in 2. Study-wide points: Public clonotypes occurred uncommonly; on treatment, they contracted or remained stable. Clonality climbed at ibrutinib response, then dropped toward baseline at progression.

Germline trimming cut 4 bases from V and 7 bases from J; bases unmatched to any gene: 7. The CDR3 is made up of 13 amino acids. CDR1 is SGHDT, CDR2 YYEEEE, per germline. Only in-frame clones appear in the TCRdb table, and some are missing; sequencing was by immunoSEQ multiplex PCR. In the table there are approximately 10,000 clones, about four fifths of which are singletons. Remarks on this clone: No antigen is known for it.

This chain uses TRBV5-6 with TRBJ2-5; 7 nucleotides match TRBD2. Here the sequenced sample was PBMCs, taken at disease progression, from a patient treated with ibrutinib. The clonotype comes from a human donor with chronic lymphocytic leukemia. CDR3 protein: CASSHRGEGTQYF. CDR3 bases: TGTGCCAGCAGCCATCGGGGGGAGGGGACCCAGTACTTC.